These 16 T cell receptor beta chains came from one sample sequenced in a study of blood T cell repertoires in COVID-19. Only in-frame clones appear in the TCRdb table, and some are missing; sequencing was by immunoSEQ multiplex PCR. This repertoire shows 75,000 to 85,000 clones, around 80% found once; its top ten account for 7% to 9.5%. The sample was peripheral blood. Receptors originate from a human donor in a cohort sampled during active COVID-19.

This clone has just a few counts. V gene TRBV2 combines with J gene TRBJ1-1; TRBD1 matches at 8 bases. The V segment lost 1 base and the J segment 4 bases; nucleotides outside the gene matches: 5. The CDR3 covers 15 residues. Germline V gene data show CDR1 as SNHLY and CDR2 as FYNNEI. The CDR3 loop is CASSEGTGRGTEAFF. In DNA, the CDR3 is TGTGCCAGCAGTGAAGGGACAGGGAGAGGCACTGAAGCTTTCTTT.

The V call is TRBV6-5, the J call TRBJ1-3; D not certain. The germline CDR1 and CDR2 sequences are MNHEY and SVGAGI. V was shortened by 8 bases and J by 1 base, with 6 bases between the two germline ends. The CDR3 is 12 amino acids. The DNA for the CDR3 is TGTGCCAGCCGGGTTTCTGGAAACACCATATATTTT. Translation: CASRVSGNTIYF.

A note on this clone: A read error may account for a junction end that differs from germline. J is TRBJ2-2 and V is TRBV7-7; D is possibly TRBD2 (5 bases). Germline V gives CDR1 SSHAT, CDR2 FNYEAQ (reference sequence). The CDR3 contains 17 residues. The CDR3 sequence is CASSPLLLVGGTGELFF. The DNA for the CDR3 is TGTGCTAGCAGCCCCCTCTTATTGGTCGGAGGCACCGGGGAGCTGTTTTTT.

The rearrangement uses TRBV6-2 or TRBV6-3 and TRBJ2-7; D possibly corresponds to TRBD1 (5 bases). Germline V gives CDR1 MNHEY, CDR2 SVGEGT. The V gene lost 0 bases and the J gene lost 10 bases, with 13 bases spanning the gap. The CDR3 is made up of 13 amino acids. In DNA form, the CDR3 reads TGTGCCAGCAGTTACTCGGCAGGGATCCAACAGTACTTC. Its translation is CASSYSAGIQQYF.

CDR3 region: CATSREQGGETQYF. As DNA, the CDR3 is TGTGCCACCAGCAGAGAACAGGGTGGAGAGACCCAGTACTTC. The chain is built from TRBV15 and TRBJ2-5; maybe TRBD1 (6 bases). Germline CDR1 LNHNV, CDR2 YYDKDF (reference sequence). The V end lost 0 bases, the J end lost 4 bases, and 9 bases lay between the germline ends. The CDR3 has 14 residues.

The V gene is TRBV4-1, the J gene TRBJ1-2; no clear D. Deletions cut 1 base from V and 6 bases from J, with 6 bases between. Per the germline V gene, CDR1 is MGHRA and CDR2 is YSYEKL. This CDR3 is built from 12 residues. In DNA form, the CDR3 reads TGCGCCAGCAGCCAAGGGCTAGATGGCTACACCTTC. This sequence encodes CASSQGLDGYTF.

In this sample, this clone turned up a few times. The rearrangement joins TRBV7-3 to TRBJ2-7; possibly TRBD2 for D (5 bases). V was clipped by 5 bases and J by 4 bases, with 15 bases between them. From germline, CDR1 is SGHTA and CDR2 FQGTGA. The CDR3 consists of 14 residues. Here the CDR3 reads CASSPSGPGYEQYF. The CDR3 DNA sequence: TGTGCCAGCAGCCCCAGCGGACCGGGGTACGAGCAGTACTTC.

The CDR3 spells CASKTGNLGNTIYF. In nucleotides, the CDR3 is TGTGCCAGTAAAACAGGGAATCTTGGAAACACCATATATTTT. The V call is TRBV19, the J call TRBJ1-3, with a possible D match to TRBD1 (6 bases). The CDR3 is made up of 14 amino acids. Trimming left V 7 bases short and J 3 bases short, with 13 bases between. In germline, CDR1 is LNHDA, CDR2 SQIVND (reference sequence).

The rearrangement links TRBV10-1 to TRBJ1-1; no clear D. The CDR3 contains 13 residues. With 2 bases removed from V and 7 bases from J, the gap between germline ends came to 11 bases. Germline loops: CDR1 WNHNN, CDR2 SYGVQD (reference sequence). CDR3 DNA sequence: TGCGCCAGCAGTGAGCCGGGGTTTAATGAAGCTTTCTTT. This encodes CASSEPGFNEAFF.

The chain is built from TRBV18 and TRBJ2-1; 7 bases fit TRBD1. The CDR3 contains 17 residues. Trimming removed 2 bases from V and 0 bases from J; junction bases left unmatched: 7. Germline loops: CDR1 KGHSH, CDR2 LQKENI. The CDR3 region is CASSPTGVESSYNEQFF. CDR3 nucleotides: TGTGCCAGCTCACCAACAGGGGTTGAGAGCTCCTACAATGAGCAGTTCTTC.

This chain connects TRBV7-2 to TRBJ1-5; TRBD1 might be the D (5 bases). Trimming left V 5 bases short and J 4 bases short, with 21 bases between. CDR3 length: 17 residues. CDR1 is SGHTA and CDR2 is FQGNSA in the germline V gene. CDR3 amino acids: CASSQRGFRGSNQPQHF. The CDR3 DNA reads TGTGCCAGCAGCCAAAGGGGATTCCGCGGAAGTAATCAGCCCCAGCATTTT.

The gene calls are TRBV7-9 and TRBJ1-3, with 7 bases aligning to TRBD1. This CDR3 has 17 amino acids. With 2 bases clipped from V and 1 base from J, the junction kept 8 bases outside the gene matches. Germline loops: CDR1 SEHNR, CDR2 FQNEAQ (reference sequence). This CDR3 reads CASSLKGTVNSGNTIYF. The CDR3 DNA follows: TGTGCCAGCAGCTTAAAGGGGACAGTAAATTCTGGAAACACCATATATTTT.

The chain employs TRBV29-1 and TRBJ1-4, with D unclear. Per germline, CDR1 SQVTM and CDR2 ANQGSEA. The germline V and J ends were trimmed by 2 bases and 8 bases, with 15 bases remaining between them. CDR3 length equals 14 residues. The CDR3 region has the DNA TGCAGCGTTGAACTAGGCAGAGGGAGGGAAAAACTGTTTTTT. Translation gives CSVELGRGREKLFF.

The genes are TRBV27 and TRBJ1-5; TRBD1 agrees at 7 bases. V lost 6 bases and J lost 0; bases outside the gene matches: 8. The germline V gene encodes CDR1 MNHEY and CDR2 SMNVEV (reference sequence). The CDR3 extends over 16 amino acids. The CDR3 reads CASRARGQNSNQPQHF. The CDR3 bases are TGTGCCAGCAGGGCAAGGGGACAGAATAGCAATCAGCCCCAGCATTTT.

V and J are TRBV25-1 and TRBJ2-6, with a weak D call TRBD2 (6 bases). This CDR3 contains 14 residues. Germline CDR1 reads MGHDK; CDR2 reads SYGVNS. Trimming cost V 9 bases and J 6 bases, with 15 bases left between them. The CDR3 DNA follows: TGTGCCAGTACCGGGACTCTTACGGCCAACGTCCTGACTTTC. This codes for CASTGTLTANVLTF. Complete variable domain (other parts from reference TRBV25-1 and TRBJ2-6): EADIYQTPRYLVIGTGKKITLECSQTMGHDKMYWYQQDPGMELHLIHYSYGVNSTEKGDLSSESTVSRIRTEHFPLTLESARPSHTSQYLCASTGTLTANVLTFGAGSRLTVL.

This clone has just one count. V is TRBV12-3 or TRBV12-4 and J is TRBJ1-1; tentative D call: TRBD1 (6 bases). The length of the CDR3 is 13 residues. V gave up 6 bases and J gave up 1 base, with 9 bases separating them. The CDR3 is CASRQGTNTEAFF. The CDR3 nucleotides are TGTGCCAGCAGACAGGGAACGAACACTGAAGCTTTCTTT.